The 7 T cell receptor beta chains in this list originate from one sample, sequenced in a study of blood T cell repertoires in COVID-19. This table comes from immunoSEQ multiplex PCR, and its TCRdb copy is limited to in-frame clones, with some not included. Of under 300,000 clones listed, approximately 91% are singletons. The sequencing input was peripheral blood. These receptors came from a man aged 45 to 65 with acute or convalescent COVID-19.

The gene calls are TRBV5-4 and TRBJ1-1; 8 nucleotides match TRBD1. CDR1 and CDR2 from the germline V gene are SGHNT and YYREEE (reference sequence). J was trimmed by 8 bases and V by 7 bases; bases with no gene match: 13. The CDR3 consists of 14 residues. The CDR3 reads CASGLTAGGEEAFF. As DNA, the CDR3 is TGTGCCAGCGGGCTTACAGCAGGGGGCGAAGAAGCTTTCTTT.

The CDR3 sequence: CASSLAGGSSYEQYF. The DNA of the CDR3 is TGTGCCAGCAGCTTGGCTGGGGGGAGCTCCTACGAGCAGTACTTC. This chain connects TRBV5-6 to TRBJ2-7; D possibly corresponds to TRBD2 (6 bases). The V end was cut by 0 bases, the J end by 0 bases, with 10 bases between. CDR3 length: 15 amino acids. Germline V gives CDR1 SGHDT, CDR2 YYEEEE.

The genes are TRBV6-1 and TRBJ1-2, with TRBD1 as a possible D gene (5 bases). The germline V and J ends were trimmed by 1 base and 1 base, with 7 bases remaining between them. The CDR3 is 14 residues long. From germline, CDR1 is MNHNS and CDR2 SASEGT. CDR3 region: CASSEGTSNYGYTF. CDR3 DNA sequence: TGTGCCAGCAGTGAAGGGACAAGTAACTATGGCTACACCTTC.

Only one count was recorded for this clone. This chain links TRBV7-3 with TRBJ2-1; 13 nucleotides agree with TRBD2. The ends lost 5 bases at V and 10 bases at J; junction bases unmatched: 5. From germline, CDR1 is SGHTA and CDR2 FQGTGA. This CDR3 comprises 14 residues. The CDR3 coding sequence is TGTGCCAGCAGCCACCGGACTAGCGGGGGAGAGCAGTTCTTC. It encodes CASSHRTSGGEQFF.

The chain has TRBV5-6 and TRBJ2-1, with unresolved D. The CDR3 has 12 residues. The V and J ends lost 1 base and 12 bases respectively, with 11 bases between them. The germline gives CDR1 SGHDT, CDR2 YYEEEE. The CDR3 sequence: CASSLTTSGQFF. The CDR3 nucleotides read TGTGCCAGCAGCTTGACAACTTCGGGGCAGTTCTTC.

The chain employs TRBV7-9 and TRBJ1-2, with a possible D match to TRBD1 (5 bases). Trimming pared 5 bases from V and 4 bases from J, leaving 17 bases between. CDR3 length: 15 amino acids. Germline CDR1 is SEHNR and CDR2 is FQNEAQ (reference sequence). The CDR3: CASSQGAPPGYGYTF. Here the CDR3 DNA reads TGTGCCAGCAGCCAAGGGGCGCCCCCCGGCTATGGCTACACCTTC.

The V and J genes are TRBV18 and TRBJ2-7; 10 nucleotides agree with TRBD1. Germline CDR1 KGHSH, CDR2 LQKENI. CDR3 length equals 13 residues. Trimming cost V 4 bases and J 7 bases; bases outside gene matches: 4. CDR3 sequence: CASSRQGAKEQYF. The CDR3 DNA reads as TGTGCCAGCTCACGACAGGGGGCGAAAGAGCAGTACTTC. Complete variable domain (other parts from reference TRBV18 and TRBJ2-7): NAGVMQNPRHLVRRRGQEARLRCSPMKGHSHVYWYRQLPEEGLKFMVYLQKENIIDESGMPKERFSAEFPKEGPSILRIQQVVRGDSAAYFCASSRQGAKEQYFGPGTRLTVT.